These T cell receptor beta chains were read from a single sample in a study of T cells in Graves' hyperthyroidism and ophthalmopathy. One entry per CDR3 protein results from TCRdb running MiXCR on the multiplex PCR reads. The sample lists 250,000 or so distinct CDR3 sequences, more than 12% seen once, with about 14% in the top ten. Material for sequencing was blood. The receptors here all came from a woman in her thirties or forties with Graves' hyperthyroidism that later progressed to Graves' ophthalmopathy. Each CDR3 is given with its conserved first and last residue. Fields, in order: CDR3 DNA, CDR3 protein, J gene, D gene, clone size, V gene. D genes are given only for firm matches. Not all rows give a size; the values are once, few, many and, for expanded clones, a class.

CDR3 DNA: TGTGCCAGCAAGTCTAGGTCGTACAATGAGCAGTTCTTC
CDR3 protein: CASKSRSYNEQFF
J gene: TRBJ2-1
D gene: .
clone size: many
V gene: TRBV2

CDR3 DNA: TGTGCCAGCAGCTTAAGCCTAGCGAGCTCCTACGAGCAGTACTTC
CDR3 protein: CASSLSLASSYEQYF
J gene: TRBJ2-7
D gene: .
clone size: many
V gene: TRBV11-1

CDR3 DNA: TGTGCCAGCAGTGCAACGAGGGGGCAAGTTGGAGGCTACACCTTC
CDR3 protein: CASSATRGQVGGYTF
J gene: TRBJ1-2
D gene: TRBD1
clone size: many
V gene: TRBV2

CDR3 DNA: TGCAGTGCTCTCTCGACAGGGCCGGGCGAGCAGTACTTC
CDR3 protein: CSALSTGPGEQYF
J gene: TRBJ2-7
D gene: TRBD1
clone size: few
V gene: TRBV20-1

CDR3 DNA: TGTGCCAGCAGCTTAGGTGGCAGGGCTAACGAGCAGTACTTC
CDR3 protein: CASSLGGRANEQYF
J gene: TRBJ2-7
D gene: .
clone size: .
V gene: TRBV11-2

CDR3 DNA: TGTGCCAGCAGTGAATACGAAGGGAGCACTGAAGCTTTCTTT
CDR3 protein: CASSEYEGSTEAFF
J gene: TRBJ1-1
D gene: .
clone size: .
V gene: TRBV6-1

CDR3 DNA: TGTGCCAGCAGGGCCGAGTCGCAGAGTAACACTGAAGCTTTCTTT
CDR3 protein: CASRAESQSNTEAFF
J gene: TRBJ1-1
D gene: .
clone size: many
V gene: TRBV6-1

CDR3 DNA: TGTGCCAGCAGTGAATGGAAGGGGGATTTGGCCTATGGCTACACCTTC
CDR3 protein: CASSEWKGDLAYGYTF
J gene: TRBJ1-2
D gene: .
clone size: .
V gene: TRBV6-1

CDR3 DNA: TGTGCCAGCAGCCCGGGACTAGCGGGAGGGCGGCTAGCCGGGGAGCTGTTTTTT
CDR3 protein: CASSPGLAGGRLAGELFF
J gene: TRBJ2-2
D gene: TRBD2
clone size: few
V gene: TRBV4-2

CDR3 DNA: TGTGCCAGCAGTTACCATCCAGTCCCCTCCTACAATGAGCAGTTCTTC
CDR3 protein: CASSYHPVPSYNEQFF
J gene: TRBJ2-1
D gene: .
clone size: many
V gene: TRBV6-6

CDR3 DNA: TGTGCCAGCAGCTTAGAGGGTACATCGGATACGCAGTATTTT
CDR3 protein: CASSLEGTSDTQYF
J gene: TRBJ2-3
D gene: .
clone size: many
V gene: TRBV11-3

CDR3 DNA: TGTGCCAGCAGTGGGCCCGGACAGGGTTTCAATGAGCAGTTCTTC
CDR3 protein: CASSGPGQGFNEQFF
J gene: TRBJ2-1
D gene: TRBD1
clone size: many
V gene: TRBV25-1

CDR3 DNA: TGCAGTGCTAGGAGGCGTGGTGTAGCGGGCCTACTTAGGGATGAGCAGTTCTTC
CDR3 protein: CSARRRGVAGLLRDEQFF
J gene: TRBJ2-1
D gene: TRBD2
clone size: few
V gene: TRBV20-1

CDR3 DNA: TGTGCCAGCAGCTTATCCCCCCCTATATCCAGGGGATATAGCAATCAGCTCCAGCATTTT
CDR3 protein: CASSLSPPISRGYSNQLQHF
J gene: TRBJ1-5
D gene: .
clone size: few
V gene: TRBV11-2

CDR3 DNA: TGTGCCAGTAGTATACTAGCGGGAGTTGATGAGCAGTTCTTC
CDR3 protein: CASSILAGVDEQFF
J gene: TRBJ2-1
D gene: TRBD2
clone size: .
V gene: TRBV19

CDR3 DNA: TGTGCCAGCAGCTTACAGGGAAGGACCGGGGAGCTGTTTTTT
CDR3 protein: CASSLQGRTGELFF
J gene: TRBJ2-2
D gene: .
clone size: many
V gene: TRBV11-1

CDR3 DNA: TGTGCCAGCAGTTTGAAGGGGGGGGGGTCAGATACGCAGTATTTT
CDR3 protein: CASSLKGGGSDTQYF
J gene: TRBJ2-3
D gene: .
clone size: .
V gene: TRBV12-3/TRBV12-4

CDR3 DNA: TGCGCCAGCAGCTTTCGGGCTAGCGGGGAAGACAATGAGCAGTTCTTC
CDR3 protein: CASSFRASGEDNEQFF
J gene: TRBJ2-1
D gene: TRBD2
clone size: many
V gene: TRBV5-1

CDR3 DNA: TGTGCCAGTAGCCCTAGGGCTCCAGCGGGAATAAGGAATGAGCAGTTCTTC
CDR3 protein: CASSPRAPAGIRNEQFF
J gene: TRBJ2-1
D gene: TRBD2
clone size: many
V gene: TRBV19

CDR3 DNA: TGTGCCAGCAGTTTATTAGGGCTCCTAGCGGGGAGATACAATGAGCAGTTCTTC
CDR3 protein: CASSLLGLLAGRYNEQFF
J gene: TRBJ2-1
D gene: TRBD2
clone size: many
V gene: TRBV27

CDR3 DNA: TGTGCCAGCAGCCCCCCGGTGGGAGGTAAGGGAGCTTTCTTT
CDR3 protein: CASSPPVGGKGAFF
J gene: TRBJ1-1
D gene: .
clone size: few
V gene: TRBV7-9

CDR3 DNA: TGTGCCAGCAGCTTAGGGGGGGGGGTGAACACTGAAGCTTTCTTT
CDR3 protein: CASSLGGGVNTEAFF
J gene: TRBJ1-1
D gene: .
clone size: many
V gene: TRBV7-2

CDR3 DNA: TGTGCCAGCAGGCCCGAGAGGTGGGGAAAGGCCGGGGAGCTGTTTTTT
CDR3 protein: CASRPERWGKAGELFF
J gene: TRBJ2-2
D gene: .
clone size: .
V gene: TRBV14

CDR3 DNA: TGTGCCAGCAGTTACTCATACTCAATGTCCAATGAGCAGTTCTTC
CDR3 protein: CASSYSYSMSNEQFF
J gene: TRBJ2-1
D gene: .
clone size: many
V gene: TRBV6-5

CDR3 DNA: TGTGCCAGTCGCTCGTCTACCTGGAATGAGCAGTTCTTC
CDR3 protein: CASRSSTWNEQFF
J gene: TRBJ2-1
D gene: .
clone size: .
V gene: TRBV19

CDR3 DNA: TGTGCCAGCAGTTCGGGCGGGGCAACTAATGAAAAACTGTTTTTT
CDR3 protein: CASSSGGATNEKLFF
J gene: TRBJ1-4
D gene: .
clone size: many
V gene: TRBV28

CDR3 DNA: TGTGCCAGTAGTAGTTCTAACGAGCAGTTCTTC
CDR3 protein: CASSSSNEQFF
J gene: TRBJ2-1
D gene: .
clone size: once
V gene: TRBV19

CDR3 DNA: TGTGCCAGCAGCTTGTCGAGGGGTTGGGATGAGCAGTTCTTC
CDR3 protein: CASSLSRGWDEQFF
J gene: TRBJ2-1
D gene: .
clone size: many
V gene: TRBV7-9

CDR3 DNA: TGCAGTGCTAGACGGGACTCTAATGAAAAACTGTTTTTT
CDR3 protein: CSARRDSNEKLFF
J gene: TRBJ1-4
D gene: .
clone size: many
V gene: TRBV20-1

CDR3 DNA: TGCGCCAGCAGCCAACCAATGAGGGACGGGAGTTCCTACAATGAGCAGTTCTTC
CDR3 protein: CASSQPMRDGSSYNEQFF
J gene: TRBJ2-1
D gene: .
clone size: .
V gene: TRBV4-1

CDR3 DNA: TGTGCCAGCAGGGGTGCAGGCGGCTCCTCCTACGAGCAGTACTTC
CDR3 protein: CASRGAGGSSYEQYF
J gene: TRBJ2-7
D gene: .
clone size: many
V gene: TRBV6-1

CDR3 DNA: TGCGCCAGCAGCCAAGATCCGGGGAGAGATAATGAAAAACTGTTTTTT
CDR3 protein: CASSQDPGRDNEKLFF
J gene: TRBJ1-4
D gene: .
clone size: .
V gene: TRBV4-1

CDR3 DNA: TGTGCCAGCAGCGTAGGACACAGGGTAGGGTCCGGGGTCGCCCAGTACTTC
CDR3 protein: CASSVGHRVGSGVAQYF
J gene: TRBJ2-5
D gene: .
clone size: many
V gene: TRBV9

CDR3 DNA: TGTGCCAGCAGTGACCCTAGCGGAGGATACACAGATACTCAGTGTTTT
CDR3 protein: CASSDPSGGYTDTQCF
J gene: TRBJ2-3
D gene: TRBD2
clone size: .
V gene: TRBV28

CDR3 DNA: TGTGCCAGCAGTTTTGGAATCGAGCAGTACTTC
CDR3 protein: CASSFGIEQYF
J gene: TRBJ2-7
D gene: .
clone size: .
V gene: TRBV28

CDR3 DNA: TGTGCCAGCTTCGACAGGGGAAATGGCTACACCTTC
CDR3 protein: CASFDRGNGYTF
J gene: TRBJ1-2
D gene: TRBD1
clone size: few
V gene: TRBV28

CDR3 DNA: TGTGCCAGCAGAGGAGCGGGAGTGAAAGATACGCAGTATTTT
CDR3 protein: CASRGAGVKDTQYF
J gene: TRBJ2-3
D gene: TRBD2
clone size: .
V gene: TRBV28

CDR3 DNA: TGTGCCAGCTCGGGGAACGCCGGCTCCTACAATGAGCAGTTCTTC
CDR3 protein: CASSGNAGSYNEQFF
J gene: TRBJ2-1
D gene: .
clone size: many
V gene: TRBV18

CDR3 DNA: TGTGCCAGCAGCATAGGAGCAGATACGCAGTATTTT
CDR3 protein: CASSIGADTQYF
J gene: TRBJ2-3
D gene: .
clone size: many
V gene: TRBV7-9

CDR3 DNA: TGTGCCAGCAGTTCCCCGGGCCTGGGGGAGACCCAGTACTTC
CDR3 protein: CASSSPGLGETQYF
J gene: TRBJ2-5
D gene: .
clone size: few
V gene: TRBV6-1

CDR3 DNA: TGTGCCAGCAGTACCGGGACTTATAATGAAAAACTGTTTTTT
CDR3 protein: CASSTGTYNEKLFF
J gene: TRBJ1-4
D gene: .
clone size: many
V gene: TRBV6-1